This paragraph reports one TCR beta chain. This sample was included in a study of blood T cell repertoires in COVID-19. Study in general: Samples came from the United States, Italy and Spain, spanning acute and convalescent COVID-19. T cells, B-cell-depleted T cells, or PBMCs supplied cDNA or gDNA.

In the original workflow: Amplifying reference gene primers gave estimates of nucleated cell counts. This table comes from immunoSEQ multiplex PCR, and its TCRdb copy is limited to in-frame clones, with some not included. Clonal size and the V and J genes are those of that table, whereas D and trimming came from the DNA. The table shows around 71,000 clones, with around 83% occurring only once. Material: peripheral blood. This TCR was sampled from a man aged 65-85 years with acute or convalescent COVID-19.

CDR3 region: CASSQSRGGLTEAFF. The DNA of the CDR3 is TGTGCCAGCAGCCAATCAAGGGGGGGGTTGACTGAAGCTTTCTTT. The V and J genes are TRBV3-1 (or the pseudogene TRBV3-2) and TRBJ1-1; D perhaps matches TRBD1 (6 bases). The germline V and J ends were trimmed by 2 bases and 5 bases, with 15 bases remaining between them. CDR1 is LGHDT and CDR2 is YNNKEL in the germline V gene (reference sequence). The CDR3 length is 15 residues.